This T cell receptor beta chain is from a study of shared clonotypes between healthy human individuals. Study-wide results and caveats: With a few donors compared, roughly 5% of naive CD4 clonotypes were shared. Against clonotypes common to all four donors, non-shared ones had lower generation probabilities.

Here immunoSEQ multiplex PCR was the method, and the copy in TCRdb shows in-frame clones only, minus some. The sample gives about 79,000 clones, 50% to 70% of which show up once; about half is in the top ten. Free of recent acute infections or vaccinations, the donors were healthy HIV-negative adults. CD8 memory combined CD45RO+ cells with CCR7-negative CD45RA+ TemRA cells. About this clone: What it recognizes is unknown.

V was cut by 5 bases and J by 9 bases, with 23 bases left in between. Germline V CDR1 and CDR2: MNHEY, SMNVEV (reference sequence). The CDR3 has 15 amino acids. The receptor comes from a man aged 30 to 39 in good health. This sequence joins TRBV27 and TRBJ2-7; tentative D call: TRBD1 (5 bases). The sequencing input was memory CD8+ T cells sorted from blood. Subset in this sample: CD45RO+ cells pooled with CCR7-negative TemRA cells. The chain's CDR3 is CASSMSVTANLGQYF. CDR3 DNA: TGTGCCAGCAGTATGTCCGTGACAGCAAACCTTGGGCAGTACTTC.